The clone carrying this T cell receptor (beta chain) was seen a single time. This sample is drawn from a study of blood T cell repertoires in COVID-19. In the study overall: Italy, Spain and the United States were the sources of the convalescent and acute COVID-19 samples.

The germline CDR1 and CDR2 sequences are SGHRS and YFSETQ. This CDR3 is built from 12 residues. V shed 7 bases and J shed 4 bases, with 11 bases lying between them. In terms of age and location, participants ranged from about 18 to 89 years and lived in about 25 US areas. Participants had their cohort set by participant-reported clinical history. Profiled with immunoSEQ multiplex PCR; TCRdb holds only in-frame clones, not every one. The sample holds 220,000 or so clones; 80% to 90% are singletons and the top ten take around 0.85%. The sample consisted of PBMCs or T cells enriched from blood (not recorded which). The chain links TRBV5-1 to TRBJ1-2; D gene uncertain. The TCR comes from a man aged 45-65 years who had been exposed to COVID-19. In DNA, the CDR3 is TGCGCCAGCCATGACACGCGCTATGGCTACACCTTC. Translated: CASHDTRYGYTF.